The sequence of this T cell receptor beta chain was determined in a study of blood T cell repertoires in COVID-19. Overall study: COVID-19 samples, acute and convalescent, were from the United States, Italy and Spain. PBMCs, B-cell-depleted T cells, or T cells provided the cDNA or gDNA that made up the material.

The germline CDR1 and CDR2 sequences are SQVTM and ANQGSEA. The CDR3 length is 17 residues. V dropped 6 bases and J dropped 0; count of bases not matched to a gene: 12. In the original processing: It was from reference gene primer amplification that nucleated cell counts were estimated. Clones were read by immunoSEQ multiplex PCR, and TCRdb kept only the in-frame ones, dropping some. The DNA was the basis for D and trimming; V, J and clone size are from that table. Among over 70,000 clones, approximately 86% were seen once, and the ten largest hold 18%. This clonotype originated in a human donor in a cohort sampled during active COVID-19. The chain has TRBV29-1 and TRBJ2-1; TRBD2 matches 9 bases. Sequencing was carried out using peripheral blood. CDR3 sequence: CSVKTSGGLSSYNEQFF. As DNA, the CDR3 is TGCAGCGTAAAAACGAGCGGGGGGTTGAGCTCCTACAATGAGCAGTTCTTC.